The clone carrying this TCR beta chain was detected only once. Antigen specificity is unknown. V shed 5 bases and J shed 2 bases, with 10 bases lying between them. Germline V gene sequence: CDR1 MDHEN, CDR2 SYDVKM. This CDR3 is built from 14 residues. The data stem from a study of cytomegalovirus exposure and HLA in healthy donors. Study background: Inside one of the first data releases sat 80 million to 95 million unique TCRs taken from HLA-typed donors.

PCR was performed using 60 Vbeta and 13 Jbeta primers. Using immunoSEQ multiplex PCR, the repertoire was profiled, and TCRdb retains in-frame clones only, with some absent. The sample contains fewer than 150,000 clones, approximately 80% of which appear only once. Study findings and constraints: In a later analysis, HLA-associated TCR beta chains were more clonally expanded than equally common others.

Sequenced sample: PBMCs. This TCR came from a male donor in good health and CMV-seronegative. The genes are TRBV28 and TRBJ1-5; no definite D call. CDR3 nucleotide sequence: TGTGCCAGCAGTGTCGACCAGGGCAATCAGCCCCAGCATTTT. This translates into CASSVDQGNQPQHF. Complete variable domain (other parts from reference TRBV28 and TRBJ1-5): DVKVTQSSRYLVKRTGEKVFLECVQDMDHENMFWYRQDPGLGLRLIYFSYDVKMKEKGDIPEGYSVSREKKERFSLILESASTNQTSMYLCASSVDQGNQPQHFGDGTRLSIL.